This T cell receptor (beta chain) was captured in a study of cytomegalovirus exposure and HLA in healthy donors. General study findings and limits: Later, TCR association rates were found to vary by HLA locus, highest for DRB1 and lowest for HLA-C. It emerged from a later analysis that several of the most significant clusters appeared to be linked to common viral pathogens. Sequences of the TCR beta chain were said to predict the HLA-A and HLA-B alleles of most subjects accurately. Cytomegalovirus-associated TCR beta chains were listed, numbering some 180.

Primers: 60 Vbeta forward and 13 Jbeta reverse. Data came from immunoSEQ multiplex PCR; TCRdb stores just in-frame clones and leaves some out. The sample contains about 84,000 clones, around 78% of which appear only once. The table lists this clone with a few counts. Its antigen is unidentified. V shed 4 bases and J 6 bases; nucleotides not matched to a gene: 15. This CDR3 contains 17 residues. CDR1 SGHKS and CDR2 YYEKEE come from the germline V gene (reference sequence). Specimen: PBMCs. The sequence was collected from a male donor in good health and CMV-seropositive. The chain recombines TRBV5-5 with TRBJ2-1; 8 bases are shared with TRBD1. CDR3 coding DNA: TGTGCCAGCAGCCTCTTACCCACAGGGGGAGTGGGCAATGAGCAGTTCTTC. This gives the protein CASSLLPTGGVGNEQFF.